The entry that follows covers one T cell receptor beta chain sequence. Its antigen is not known. Via MiXCR, TCRdb re-called the 5' RACE reads, giving one row per CDR3 protein. Here the sample spans hundreds of thousands of distinct CDR3 sequences, around 9.2% being singletons. This sample is part of a study of CD8 T cells in ankylosing spondylitis. Findings and limits, study-wide: Past research had described some motif variants in reactive arthritis synovial fluid and blood. Eight highly homologous variants formed a TCR beta motif that appeared characteristic of ankylosing spondylitis blood.

The CDR3 is made up of 14 amino acids. V trimming: 6 bases; J trimming: 7 bases; junction bases outside the gene matches: 9. The V and J genes are TRBV12-3 or TRBV12-4 and TRBJ2-1; TRBD2 matches at 7 bases. Material for sequencing was blood, either unsorted or a sorted T cell fraction (not recorded which). The sequence derives from a male donor with ankylosing spondylitis or in good health (not recorded which). CDR3 region: CASSPMRTRNEQFF. CDR3 coding DNA: TGTGCCAGCAGCCCTATGAGGACTAGAAATGAGCAGTTCTTC.